The 12 T cell receptor beta chains below were found in one sample sequenced in a study of T cells in Graves' hyperthyroidism and ophthalmopathy. Amplification of TCR beta CDR3 regions was performed using RNA transcripts as template. First-round RT-PCR with HTBI primers amplified the TCR CDR3 region. A single record per CDR3 protein comes from TCRdb applying MiXCR to the multiplex PCR reads. The profile shows about 410,000 distinct CDR3 sequences, roughly 15% of them singletons. Sequenced sample: blood. The receptors originated from a man younger than 35 with Graves' ophthalmopathy.

The chain joins TRBV5-1 to TRBJ2-1, with 12 bases that match TRBD2. CDR3 length: 20 amino acids. Trimming removed 0 bases from V and 1 base from J; junction bases left unmatched: 11. The V gene's germline CDR1 is SGHRS and CDR2 YFSETQ. Here the CDR3 reads CASSLGPSGGAEWSYNEQFF. CDR3 in DNA: TGCGCCAGCAGCTTGGGCCCTAGCGGGGGGGCGGAGTGGTCCTACAATGAGCAGTTCTTC.

Remarks on this clonotype: Possible read error: a much larger clone is one base away. The V call is TRBV6-1, the J call TRBJ2-5; D is possibly TRBD1 or TRBD2 (6 bases each). V was clipped by 0 bases and J by 5 bases, with 10 bases between them. The CDR3 runs 14 residues. Germline loops: CDR1 MNHNS, CDR2 SASEGT. CDR3 sequence (DNA): TGTGCCAGCAGTGAAGCGGGGGGCCCTGAGACCCAGTACTTC. This sequence encodes CASSEAGGPETQYF.

Only a few counts were recorded for this clonotype. The V gene is TRBV16, the J gene TRBJ2-7; TRBD2 is a possible D gene (6 bases). The V gene's germline CDR1 is KGHSY and CDR2 FQNENV. The CDR3 is made up of 14 amino acids. V was clipped by 4 bases and J by 1 base, with 11 bases between them. For the CDR3, the DNA is TGTGCCAGCAGCCTCCGGGGGAATTCCTACGAGCAGTACTTC. It encodes CASSLRGNSYEQYF.

This clonotype was counted at least ten times. The rearrangement joins TRBV7-6 to TRBJ2-1; D is ambiguous. The CDR3 covers 15 residues. With 2 bases removed from V and 6 bases from J, the gap between germline ends came to 14 bases. CDR1 is SGHVS and CDR2 is FNYEAQ in the germline V gene. CDR3 protein: CASSLLVLGPNEQFF. The CDR3 bases are TGTGCCAGCAGCTTACTAGTTTTAGGTCCCAATGAGCAGTTCTTC.

This clonotype was picked up many times. The chain is built from TRBV28 and TRBJ2-3; D gene ambiguous. The end of the DNA aligns better with TRBJ2-5, so the J call may be wrong. Germline values: CDR1 MDHEN, CDR2 SYDVKM. This CDR3 has 11 amino acids. The CDR3 is CASSLTGLQYF. In DNA, the CDR3 is TGTGCCAGCAGTTTAACGGGTCTCCAGTACTTC.

This clonotype was recorded at least ten times. This chain connects TRBV11-2 to TRBJ1-2; a weak D match, TRBD1 (5 bases). CDR1 and CDR2 from the germline V gene are SGHAT and FQNNGV. V was shortened by 1 base and J by 6 bases, with 15 bases between the two germline ends. This CDR3 has 15 amino acids. CDR3: CASSLVSGTKNGYTF. CDR3 DNA sequence: TGTGCCAGCAGCTTAGTTTCGGGGACTAAAAATGGCTACACCTTC.

There are a few counts of this clonotype. The chain's CDR3 is CASSTWGGAQETQYF. CDR3 bases: TGTGCCAGCAGCACCTGGGGGGGGGCCCAAGAGACCCAGTACTTC. This chain connects TRBV13 to TRBJ2-5, with D tentatively TRBD2 (7 bases). Germline lookup yields CDR1 PRHDT and CDR2 FYEKMQ (reference sequence). Deletions cut 5 bases from V and 1 base from J, with 14 bases between. The CDR3 is 15 residues long.

This clonotype was observed a handful of times. The gene calls are TRBV20-1 and TRBJ1-5, with 7 bases fitting TRBD1. CDR1 is DFQATT and CDR2 is SNEGSKA in the germline V gene (reference sequence). Trimming at V came to 5 bases and at J to 2 bases, leaving 0 bases not matched to a gene. CDR3 length: 12 residues. CDR3 amino acids: CSADRGNQPQHF. For the CDR3, the DNA is TGCAGTGCTGACAGGGGCAATCAGCCCCAGCATTTT.

This clonotype was counted ten times or more. V is TRBV20-1 and J is TRBJ1-2, with 7 positions matching TRBD1. V lost 8 bases and J lost 8; bases outside the gene matches: 11. The germline V gene has CDR1 DFQATT and CDR2 SNEGSKA (reference sequence). The CDR3 loop spans 12 amino acids. The CDR3 DNA follows: TGCAGTACGGATAGGGGGCTCGGAGGCTACACCTTC. It is translated as CSTDRGLGGYTF.

This clonotype was seen many times. V gene TRBV6-2 or TRBV6-3 combines with J gene TRBJ2-7; D uncertain. The CDR3 covers 14 residues. Germline CDR1 is MNHEY and CDR2 is SVGEGT. Trimming removed 5 bases from V and 5 bases from J, with 16 bases in between. CDR3 bases: TGTGCCAGCAGTCAAACGTCTGTCCCTGACGAGCAGTACTTC. It translates to CASSQTSVPDEQYF.

The sample holds a few counts of this clonotype. The CDR3 nucleotides read TGTGCCAGCAGCGGACAGGGGAGGTGGAACACCGGGGAGCTGTTTTTT. Its translation is CASSGQGRWNTGELFF. The chain carries TRBV7-6 and TRBJ2-2; 9 bases are a match to TRBD1. Per germline, CDR1 SGHVS and CDR2 FNYEAQ. The V gene end was trimmed by 5 bases and the J gene end by 1 base; junction bases not matched to a gene: 5. The length of the CDR3 is 16 residues.

In this sample, this clonotype turned up many times. The chain combines TRBV11-2 with TRBJ2-7; D is ambiguous. The CDR3 sequence is 13 residues long. V was cut by 0 bases and J by 3 bases, with 6 bases left in between. Germline assignment: CDR1 SGHAT and CDR2 FQNNGV. CDR3 region: CASSLEGGYEQYF. The CDR3 bases are TGTGCCAGCAGCTTAGAGGGCGGCTACGAGCAGTACTTC.